Listed here are 7 T cell receptor beta chains from one sample, sequenced in a study of blood T cell repertoires in COVID-19. The method was immunoSEQ multiplex PCR; TCRdb's version includes in-frame clones alone and lacks a portion of them. The repertoire has 270,000 or so clones, 81% of them found once; the top ten carry about 2.9%. Sequenced sample: peripheral blood. These receptors were obtained from an older woman with active or convalescent COVID-19.

This rearrangement joins TRBV19 to TRBJ1-5; D gene ambiguous. The CDR3 runs to 14 residues. V lost 1 base and J 5 bases, leaving 9 bases between the germline ends. CDR1 LNHDA and CDR2 SQIVND come from the germline V gene (reference sequence). The CDR3 here is CASSIGGRDQPQHF. The CDR3, as DNA: TGTGCCAGTAGTATAGGAGGGAGGGATCAGCCCCAGCATTTT. Full variable domain (remainder filled in from reference TRBV19 and TRBJ1-5): DGGITQSPKYLFRKEGQNVTLSCEQNLNHDAMYWYRQDPGQGLRLIYYSQIVNDFQKGDIAEGYSVSREKKESFPLTVTSAQKNPTAFYLCASSIGGRDQPQHFGDGTRLSIL.

The V gene is TRBV25-1, the J gene TRBJ1-6; TRBD1 matches 9 bases. This CDR3 is 16 amino acids long. With 2 bases clipped from V and 8 bases from J, the junction kept 7 bases outside the gene matches. Germline V CDR1 and CDR2: MGHDK, SYGVNS. CDR3 residues: CASSELTGGRDSPLHF. For the CDR3, the DNA is TGTGCCAGCAGTGAACTCACAGGGGGCCGGGATTCACCCCTCCACTTT.

The chain joins TRBV4-2 to TRBJ2-5, with 8 bases fitting TRBD1. The CDR3 is 15 residues long. The V gene's germline CDR1 is LGHNA and CDR2 YNFKEQ. Trimming cost V 6 bases and J 3 bases; bases outside gene matches: 9. The CDR3 DNA reads as TGTGCCAGCAGGCCCTACGGACAGGGCGAAGAGACCCAGTACTTC. This encodes CASRPYGQGEETQYF.

This rearrangement joins TRBV4-1 to TRBJ1-6; D is uncertain. Trimming cost V 2 bases and J 9 bases, with 11 bases left between them. Germline CDR1 and CDR2: MGHRA and YSYEKL. CDR3 length: 14 amino acids. CDR3 DNA sequence: TGCGCCAGCAGCCAATCCGGACTTATTTCACCCCTCCACTTT. It encodes CASSQSGLISPLHF.

CDR3 residues: CASSLDIDFSGANVLTF. The CDR3 coding sequence is TGTGCCAGCAGCTTAGATATAGATTTTTCTGGGGCCAACGTCCTGACTTTC. This chain joins TRBV11-2 and TRBJ2-6; D is unclear. There are 17 residues in the CDR3. With 0 bases removed from V and 1 base from J, the gap between germline ends came to 10 bases. Per germline, CDR1 SGHAT and CDR2 FQNNGV.

Written as DNA, the CDR3 is TGTGCCAGTAGCAACAGGGAAACGAACACTGAAGCTTTCTTT. Translated: CASSNRETNTEAFF. The rearrangement joins TRBV19 to TRBJ1-1, with a weak D call TRBD1 (6 bases). Trimming took off 6 bases at V and 1 base at J, with 12 bases between the two ends. Germline CDR1 is LNHDA and CDR2 is SQIVND (reference sequence). The CDR3 has 14 residues.

A remark on this clone: At one end, the junction sequence differs from germline, possibly due to a read error. The V call is TRBV2, the J call TRBJ2-7; TRBD2 matches at 7 bases. Germline V gene sequence: CDR1 SNHLY, CDR2 FYNNEI. The CDR3 spans 11 residues. The CDR3: CASSGGKRGHF. CDR3 in DNA: TGTGCCAGCAGTGGGGGAAAGCGGGGACACTTC.